These 10 T cell receptor beta chains were sequenced from one sample in a study of tissue T cells after allogeneic stem cell transplantation. Time point reported: mouse harvest day 14 after allogeneic transplant. Mouse grafts combined 10^7 T-cell-depleted bone marrow cells with 10^6 splenic CD5+ T cells. Using immunoSEQ multiplex PCR, the repertoire was profiled, and TCRdb retains in-frame clones only, with some absent. The table shows about 2,800 clones, with 48% occurring only once. Sequencing was performed on lymph node tissue. The receptors derive from a female BALB/c mouse given C57BL/6 T cells with graft-versus-host disease after an allogeneic hematopoietic cell transplant.

A note on this clone: The gene symbols are mouse symbols. This CDR3 reads CASSMTANSDYTF. The sequenced part of the CDR3 DNA is TGTGCCAGCAGTATGACAGCAAACTCCGACTACACC. The chain recombines TRBV19 with TRBJ1-2; D might be TRBD1 (5 bases). Read coverage stops 1 residue before the CDR3 terminus; the germline J gene supplies the remainder. There are 13 residues in the CDR3. The V gene lost 2 bases and the J gene lost 0 bases, with 5 bases spanning the gap. Germline CDR1 and CDR2: FNHDT and SITEND (reference sequence). Full variable domain (outside the CDR3, taken from reference TRBV19 and TRBJ1-2): GGIITQTPKFLIGQEGQKLTLKCQQNFNHDTMYWYRQDSGKGLRLIYYSITENDLQKGDLSEGYDASREKKSSFSLTVTSAQKNEMAVFLCASSMTANSDYTFGSGTRLLVI.

A note on this clone: The gene names given are mouse names. The CDR3 extends 1 residue past the end of the read, so its final part is completed from the germline J gene. This rearrangement joins TRBV17 to TRBJ2-1; 10 nucleotides align to TRBD1. The CDR3 is made up of 12 amino acids. In germline, CDR1 is MNHDT, CDR2 YYDKIL. V lost 6 bases, J lost 7 bases, and 0 bases stayed unmatched. The CDR3 loop is CASRTGGAEQFF. The DNA read from the CDR3 is TGTGCTAGCAGGACAGGGGGCGCTGAGCAGTTC.

A remark on this clone: Gene names refer to mouse genes. The observed sequence ends 1 residue before the CDR3 terminus, with the missing tail filled in from the germline J gene. The gene calls are TRBV26 and TRBJ1-2; D not resolved. The V end was cut by 4 bases, the J end by 0 bases, with 6 bases between. This CDR3 has 13 residues. Germline V lookup: CDR1 KGHPV, CDR2 FQNQEV (reference sequence). CDR3 in amino acids: CASSPTTNSDYTF. Partial CDR3 DNA: TGTGCCAGCAGTCCGACGACAAACTCCGACTACACC.

This clone came up a few times. Gene names are the mouse ones. Partial CDR3 DNA: TGTGCCTGGAGTCCGGACTGGGGCCTCTCCTATGAACAGTAC. Translating it yields CAWSPDWGLSYEQY. From start to end, the CDR3 is CAWSPDWGLSYEQYF. The chain has TRBV31 and TRBJ2-7; 9 bases are a match to TRBD2. The CDR3 end is not reached by the read, which stops 1 residue before it; the germline J gene fills it in. Germline V CDR1 and CDR2: GKSSPN, SITVG. Germline trimming cut 1 base from V and 0 bases from J; bases unmatched to any gene: 4. The CDR3 length is 15 residues.

In regard to this clone: Gene labels here are mouse ones. The read ends 1 residue early relative to the CDR3; the germline J gene fills the gap. The chain employs TRBV13-1 and TRBJ2-5; either TRBD1 or TRBD2 may supply D (6 bases each). Germline CDR1 reads NSHNY; CDR2 reads SYGAGN. The length of the CDR3 is 17 residues. Trimming shortened V by 5 bases and J by 2 bases, and 21 bases separated the two germline ends. The sequenced part of the CDR3 DNA is TGTGCCAGCAGACCCTGGGAGGGGGGAGAGGGCCAAGACACCCAGTAC. It specifies CASRPWEGGEGQDTQY. The full CDR3 protein is CASRPWEGGEGQDTQYF.

As concerns this clone: Mouse names are used for the genes. Read coverage stops 1 residue before the CDR3 terminus; the germline J gene supplies the remainder. This sequence joins TRBV26 and TRBJ2-1; 8 nucleotides match TRBD1. The junction had 5 bases not matched to a gene; V was cut back by 6 bases and J by 1 base. The germline CDR1 and CDR2 sequences are KGHPV and FQNQEV (reference sequence). This CDR3 contains 15 residues. The CDR3 bases that were read are TGTGCCAGCAGGCAGACAGGGGCAAACTATGCTGAGCAGTTC. It is translated as CASRQTGANYAEQF. From start to end, the CDR3 is CASRQTGANYAEQFF.

About this clone: The listed genes are named as in mouse. The read gets to within 1 residue of the CDR3 end, and the germline J gene fills in the rest. J is TRBJ2-7 and V is TRBV26, with 14 bases matching TRBD2. J lost 6 bases, V lost 6 bases, and 4 bases had no gene match. The CDR3 is made up of 14 amino acids. Germline values: CDR1 KGHPV, CDR2 FQNQEV (reference sequence). Partial CDR3 DNA: TGTGCCAGCAGCTGGGACTGGGGGGGCGTTGAACAGTAC. Amino acid sequence: CASSWDWGGVEQY. The full CDR3 is CASSWDWGGVEQYF.

Concerning this clone: Mouse germline and gene names are used. The read terminates 1 residue before the CDR3 end, so the remaining end is supplied by the germline J gene. The J gene is TRBJ2-1, the V gene TRBV24, with D possibly called TRBD1 or TRBD2 (5 bases each). This CDR3 comprises 17 residues. CDR1 and CDR2 from the germline V gene are KGHTA and FRNEEI. V lost 1 base to trimming and J lost 1 base, with 14 bases between them. The CDR3 reads CASSLSPPGENYAEQFF. The CDR3 bases that were read are TGTGCCAGCAGTCTGTCCCCACCGGGGGAAAACTATGCTGAGCAGTTC.

Comment on this clone: Mouse names are used for the genes. The sequenced fragment ends 1 residue before the CDR3 boundary, so the rest is inferred from the germline J gene. The rearrangement links TRBV26 to TRBJ1-1; TRBD1 might be the D (5 bases). The germline gives CDR1 KGHPV, CDR2 FQNQEV (reference sequence). With 2 bases removed from V and 4 bases from J, the gap between germline ends came to 11 bases. This CDR3 is 14 amino acids long. The part of the CDR3 DNA that was read is TGTGCCAGCAGTCTGAACGGGGCCGGCACAGAAGTCTTC. This translates into CASSLNGAGTEVF. The full CDR3 sequence reads CASSLNGAGTEVFF.

A note on this clone: Gene names are mouse gene names. The read ends 1 residue early relative to the CDR3; the germline J gene fills the gap. The chain links TRBV26 to TRBJ1-6, with D perhaps matching TRBD1 (6 bases). TRBJ1-6 is an open reading frame, and its role is uncertain. CDR3 size: 13 residues. Trimming left V 6 bases short and J 4 bases short, with 7 bases between. From germline, CDR1 is KGHPV and CDR2 FQNQEV (reference sequence). The chain's CDR3 is CASSGTYNSPLYF. CDR3 DNA (partial): TGTGCCAGCAGCGGGACATATAATTCGCCCCTCTAC.